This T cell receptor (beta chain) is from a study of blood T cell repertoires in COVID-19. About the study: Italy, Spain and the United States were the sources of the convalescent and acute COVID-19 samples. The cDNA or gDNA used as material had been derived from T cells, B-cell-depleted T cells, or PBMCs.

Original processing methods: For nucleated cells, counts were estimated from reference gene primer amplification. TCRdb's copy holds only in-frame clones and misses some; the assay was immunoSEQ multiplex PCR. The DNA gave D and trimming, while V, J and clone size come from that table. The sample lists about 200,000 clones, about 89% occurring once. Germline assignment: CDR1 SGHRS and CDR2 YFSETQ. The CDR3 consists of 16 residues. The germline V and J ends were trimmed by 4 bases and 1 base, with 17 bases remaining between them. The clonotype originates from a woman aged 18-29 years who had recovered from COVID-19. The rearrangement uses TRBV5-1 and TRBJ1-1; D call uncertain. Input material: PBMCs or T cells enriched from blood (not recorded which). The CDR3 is CASSRTGEGWNTEAFF. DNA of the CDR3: TGCGCCAGCAGCCGAACCGGGGAGGGATGGAACACTGAAGCTTTCTTT.